The source of this TCR beta chain is a study of T cell responses to AZD1222 COVID-19 vaccine. This CDR3 is 14 amino acids long. The ends were cut back, 3 bases at V and 3 bases at J, with 10 bases in the middle. CDR1 is MGHRA, CDR2 YSYEKL, per germline. The data were produced by immunoSEQ multiplex PCR, yet TCRdb's version contains in-frame clones alone and is incomplete. In the table there are 100,000 to 150,000 clones, roughly 88% of which are singletons. The source material was peripheral blood, sampled on day 0 of MenACWY control vaccination. The chain links TRBV4-1 to TRBJ2-3; D unclear. This clonotype was sampled from an adult in good health. This chain's CDR3 is CASSQLLRTDTQYF. CDR3 DNA sequence: TGCGCCAGCAGCCAGTTGCTGAGGACAGATACGCAGTATTTT.